This T cell receptor (beta chain) was obtained from a study of cytomegalovirus exposure and HLA in healthy donors. V trimming: 9 bases; J trimming: 6 bases; junction bases outside the gene matches: 10. The CDR3 consists of 15 residues. The germline gives CDR1 SNHLY, CDR2 FYNNEI. The study ran its PCR with 60 Vbeta and 13 Jbeta primers. Some clones are missing from TCRdb's copy, which holds only in-frame ones; the method was immunoSEQ multiplex PCR. The sample holds 150,000 to 200,000 clones, approximately 71% seen once. The rearrangement uses TRBV2 and TRBJ2-1, with 11 bases that match TRBD1. The TCR was taken from a girl aged 5-17 years in good health and CMV-seronegative. The source material was PBMCs. CDR3: CASLRTGTGGNEQFF. CDR3 DNA: TGTGCCAGTCTCAGGACCGGGACAGGGGGCAATGAGCAGTTCTTC.